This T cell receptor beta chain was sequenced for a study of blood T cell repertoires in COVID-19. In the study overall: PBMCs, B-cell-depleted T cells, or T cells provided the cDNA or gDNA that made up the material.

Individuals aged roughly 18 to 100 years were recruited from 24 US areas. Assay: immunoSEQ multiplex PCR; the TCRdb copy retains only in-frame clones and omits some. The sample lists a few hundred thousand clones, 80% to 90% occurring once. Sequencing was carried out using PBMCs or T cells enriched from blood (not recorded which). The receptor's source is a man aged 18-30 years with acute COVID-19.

CDR3 protein: CASSYGLAGDEQYF. DNA for the CDR3: TGTGCCAGCAGTTATGGACTAGCGGGAGACGAGCAGTACTTC. The J gene is TRBJ2-7, the V gene TRBV6-2 or TRBV6-3; 13 nucleotides match TRBD2. The CDR3 consists of 14 residues. Germline-derived CDR1 and CDR2 are MNHEY and SVGEGT. With 3 bases clipped from V and 5 bases from J, the junction kept 1 base outside the gene matches.